This is a list of T cell receptor beta chains from one sample in a study of T cell responses to AZD1222 COVID-19 vaccine. Profiled with immunoSEQ multiplex PCR; TCRdb holds only in-frame clones, not every one. Of about 130,000 clones in the sample, around nine tenths were seen once. Material: peripheral blood, obtained 28 days after the second AZD1222 dose. These TCRs come from an adult who received the AZD1222 COVID-19 vaccine. Both conserved end residues are part of each CDR3. The D gene is left open where the match is weak. Size values are once, few and many counts, or a class for expanded clones, and some rows have none.

j_gene | d_gene | v_gene | abundance | CDR3aa | CDR3nt
TRBJ2-2 | TRBD1 | TRBV11-3 | - | CASSPPRGRAAGELFF | TGTGCCAGCAGCCCGCCCAGGGGGCGAGCGGCCGGGGAGCTGTTTTTT
TRBJ1-2 | - | TRBV6-1 | - | CASSEDHLNYGYTF | TGTGCCAGCAGTGAAGATCACCTCAACTATGGCTACACCTTC
TRBJ1-5 | - | TRBV7-2 | few | CASSLKGRGNQPQHF | TGTGCCAGCAGCTTGAAGGGTCGGGGCAATCAGCCCCAGCATTTT
TRBJ2-7 | TRBD1 | TRBV19 | - | CASSIPTDRGIEQYF | TGTGCCAGTAGTATACCCACGGACAGGGGAATCGAGCAGTACTTC
TRBJ2-2 | TRBD2 | TRBV24-1 | - | CATSPLADTGELFF | TGTGCCACCAGCCCACTAGCGGACACCGGGGAGCTGTTTTTT
TRBJ2-5 | - | TRBV19 | - | CASSGSETQYF | TGTGCCAGTAGTGGATCGGAGACCCAGTACTTC
TRBJ2-5 | - | TRBV5-4 | - | CASSLGLTGETQYF | TGTGCCAGCAGCTTGGGTCTAACAGGGGAGACCCAGTACTTC
TRBJ1-1 | - | TRBV2 | - | CASNRYVTDNTEAFF | TGTGCCAGCAATCGGTATGTTACAGACAACACTGAAGCTTTCTTT
TRBJ1-2 | - | TRBV12-3/TRBV12-4 | - | CASRLKDYGYTF | TGTGCCAGCAGACTCAAGGACTATGGCTACACCTTC
TRBJ1-2 | TRBD1 | TRBV6-5 | - | CASSRRGAYGYTF | TGTGCCAGCAGCCGCAGGGGGGCATATGGCTACACCTTC
TRBJ2-7 | TRBD1 | TRBV7-8 | - | CASSPGTVYEQYF | TGTGCCAGCAGCCCCGGGACAGTTTACGAGCAGTACTTC
TRBJ2-2 | TRBD1 | TRBV5-4 | once | CASSIDRGGTGELFF | TGTGCCAGCAGCATCGACAGGGGAGGCACCGGGGAGCTGTTTTTT
TRBJ2-5 | TRBD1 | TRBV7-2 | - | CASSQQGAPPLYF | TGTGCCAGCAGTCAACAGGGGGCTCCACCCCTGTACTTC
TRBJ1-4 | TRBD1 | TRBV19 | - | CAARGDREGEKLFF | TGTGCCGCCCGGGGGGACAGGGAAGGAGAAAAACTGTTTTTT
TRBJ2-1 | - | TRBV28 | - | CASSLQGDEQFF | TGTGCCAGCAGTCTACAGGGAGATGAGCAGTTCTTC
TRBJ2-3 | - | TRBV9 | - | CASSTRTEIDTQYF | TGTGCCAGCAGCACCCGGACGGAGATAGATACGCAGTATTTT
TRBJ1-4 | - | TRBV19 | - | CASSVTGEKLFF | TGTGCCAGTAGTGTGACAGGAGAAAAACTGTTTTTT
TRBJ2-4 | TRBD1 | TRBV6-5 | - | CASRKTGIANIQYF | TGTGCCAGCAGGAAGACAGGGATCGCGAACATTCAGTACTTC
TRBJ2-5 | - | TRBV10-3 | - | CAISESMGRARETQYF | TGTGCCATCAGTGAGTCGATGGGCAGGGCCAGAGAGACCCAGTACTTC
TRBJ2-1 | TRBD1 | TRBV18 | - | CASSPWDRRADNEQFF | TGTGCCAGCTCACCGTGGGACAGGCGGGCCGACAATGAGCAGTTCTTC